This T cell receptor beta chain originates from a study of blood T cell repertoires in COVID-19. The wider study: Some COVID-19 samples were acute and others convalescent; all came from the United States, Italy and Spain. Sources were T cells, B-cell-depleted T cells, or PBMCs; the material itself was cDNA or gDNA.

The repertoire was sequenced with immunoSEQ multiplex PCR; TCRdb's copy has only in-frame clones and lacks some. The table records about 430,000 clones, approximately 91% of them present only once. CDR1 and CDR2 from the germline V gene are KGHSH and LQKENI. The CDR3 is 14 residues long. Trimming took 4 bases from V and 3 from J; bases not matched to a gene: 6. Enrolled through a virtual design, the participants were between about 18 and 89 years of age and came from about two dozen US areas. Up to 2 weeks before entering the study, exposed participants had met a COVID-19 case. V gene TRBV18 combines with J gene TRBJ2-7; 7 nucleotides match TRBD1. This TCR came from a woman aged 18-29 years who had been exposed to COVID-19. The specimen sequenced was PBMCs or T cells enriched from blood (not recorded which). The CDR3 DNA reads as TGTGCCAGCTCACAGACGGGACAGAGCTACGAGCAGTACTTC. It yields the protein CASSQTGQSYEQYF.